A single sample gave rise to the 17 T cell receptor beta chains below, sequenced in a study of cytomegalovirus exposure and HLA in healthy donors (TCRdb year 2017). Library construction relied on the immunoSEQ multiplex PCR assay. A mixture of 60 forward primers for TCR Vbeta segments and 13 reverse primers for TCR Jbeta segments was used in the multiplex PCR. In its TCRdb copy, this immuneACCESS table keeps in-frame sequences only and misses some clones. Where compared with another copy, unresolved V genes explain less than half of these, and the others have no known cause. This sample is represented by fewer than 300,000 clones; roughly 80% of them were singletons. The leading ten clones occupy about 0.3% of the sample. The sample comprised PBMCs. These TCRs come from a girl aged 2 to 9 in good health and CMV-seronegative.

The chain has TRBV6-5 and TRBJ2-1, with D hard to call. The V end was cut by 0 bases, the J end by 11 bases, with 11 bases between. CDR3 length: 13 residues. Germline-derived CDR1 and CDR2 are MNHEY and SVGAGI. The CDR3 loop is CASSYSLVAKQFF. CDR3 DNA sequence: TGTGCCAGCAGTTACTCGTTAGTAGCAAAGCAGTTCTTC.

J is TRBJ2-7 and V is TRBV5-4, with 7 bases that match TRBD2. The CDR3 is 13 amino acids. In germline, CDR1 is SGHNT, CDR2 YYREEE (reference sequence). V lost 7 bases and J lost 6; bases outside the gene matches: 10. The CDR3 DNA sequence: TGTGCCAGCTCGGCGGGGGAAACAACCGAGCAGTACTTC. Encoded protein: CASSAGETTEQYF. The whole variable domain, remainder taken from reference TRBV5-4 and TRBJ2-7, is ETGVTQSPTHLIKTRGQQVTLRCSSQSGHNTVSWYQQALGQGPQFIFQYYREEENGRGNFPPRFSGLQFPNYSSELNVNALELDDSALYLCASSAGETTEQYFGPGTRLTVT.

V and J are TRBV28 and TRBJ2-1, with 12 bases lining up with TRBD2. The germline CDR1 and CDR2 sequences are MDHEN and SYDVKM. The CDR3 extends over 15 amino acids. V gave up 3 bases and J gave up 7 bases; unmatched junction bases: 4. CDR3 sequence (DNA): TGTGCCAGCAGTTTGACTAGCGGGAGTTGGAATGAGCAGTTCTTC. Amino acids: CASSLTSGSWNEQFF.

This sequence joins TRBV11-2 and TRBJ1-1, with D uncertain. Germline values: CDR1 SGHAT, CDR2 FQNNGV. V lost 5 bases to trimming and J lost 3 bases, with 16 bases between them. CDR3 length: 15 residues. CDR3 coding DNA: TGTGCCAGCAGCCAGAGGGCCCAACGATACACTGAAGCTTTCTTT. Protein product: CASSQRAQRYTEAFF.

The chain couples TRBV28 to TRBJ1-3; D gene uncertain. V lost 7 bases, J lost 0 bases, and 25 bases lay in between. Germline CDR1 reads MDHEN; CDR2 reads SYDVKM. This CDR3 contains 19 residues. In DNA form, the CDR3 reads TGTGCCAGCACCCCTGTGCTGGCGTACAAGACTAGCTCTGGAAACACCATATATTTT. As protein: CASTPVLAYKTSSGNTIYF.

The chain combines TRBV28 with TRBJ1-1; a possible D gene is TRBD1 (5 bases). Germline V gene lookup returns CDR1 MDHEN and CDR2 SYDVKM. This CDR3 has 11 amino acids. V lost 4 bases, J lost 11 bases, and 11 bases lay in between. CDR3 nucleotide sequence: TGTGCCAGCAGTTCGACAGATTTGGCTTTCTTT. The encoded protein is CASSSTDLAFF.

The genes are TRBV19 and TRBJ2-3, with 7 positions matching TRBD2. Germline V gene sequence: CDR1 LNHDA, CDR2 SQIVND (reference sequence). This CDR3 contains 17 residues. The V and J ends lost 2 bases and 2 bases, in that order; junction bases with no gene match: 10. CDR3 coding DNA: TGTGCCAGTAGTATACATCCGCAGGGAGGGTCCACAGATACGCAGTATTTT. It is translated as CASSIHPQGGSTDTQYF.

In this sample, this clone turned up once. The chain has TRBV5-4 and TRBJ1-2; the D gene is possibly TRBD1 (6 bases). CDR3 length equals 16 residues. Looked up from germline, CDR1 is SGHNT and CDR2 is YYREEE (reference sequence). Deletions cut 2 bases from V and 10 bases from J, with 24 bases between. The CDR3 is CASSLKAWTAETYYTF. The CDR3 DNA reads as TGTGCCAGCAGCTTAAAAGCATGGACAGCTGAAACCTACTACACCTTC.

CDR3 sequence reads: CASSLGQGEGATNEKLFF. Written as DNA, the CDR3 is TGTGCCAGCAGCTTAGGGCAGGGCGAAGGCGCAACTAATGAAAAACTGTTTTTT. This chain connects TRBV11-2 to TRBJ1-4; D possibly corresponds to TRBD1 (5 bases). CDR1 and CDR2 (germline): SGHAT, FQNNGV. The CDR3 covers 18 residues. Trimming pared 1 base from V and 0 bases from J, leaving 15 bases between.

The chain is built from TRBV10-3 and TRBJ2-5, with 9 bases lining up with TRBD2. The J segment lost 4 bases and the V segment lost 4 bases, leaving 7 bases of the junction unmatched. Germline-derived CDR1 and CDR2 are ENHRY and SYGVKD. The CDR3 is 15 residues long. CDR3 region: CAISAVAGAGETQYF. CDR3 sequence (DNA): TGTGCCATCAGTGCGGTAGCGGGGGCGGGAGAGACCCAGTACTTC.

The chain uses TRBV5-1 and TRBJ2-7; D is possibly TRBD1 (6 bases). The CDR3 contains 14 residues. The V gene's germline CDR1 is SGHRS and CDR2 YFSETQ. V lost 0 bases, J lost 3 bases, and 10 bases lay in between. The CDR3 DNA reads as TGCGCCAGCAGCTTGGGCAGGGGCAGCTACGAGCAGTACTTC. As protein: CASSLGRGSYEQYF.

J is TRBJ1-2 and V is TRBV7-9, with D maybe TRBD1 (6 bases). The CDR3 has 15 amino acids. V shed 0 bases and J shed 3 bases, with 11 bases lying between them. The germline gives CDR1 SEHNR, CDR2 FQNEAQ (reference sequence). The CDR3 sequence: CASSLALTGYYGYTF. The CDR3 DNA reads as TGTGCCAGCAGCTTAGCGCTGACAGGCTACTATGGCTACACCTTC.

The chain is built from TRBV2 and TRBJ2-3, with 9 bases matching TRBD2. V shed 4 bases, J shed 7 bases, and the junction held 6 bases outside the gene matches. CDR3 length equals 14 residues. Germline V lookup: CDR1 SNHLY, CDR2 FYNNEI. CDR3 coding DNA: TGTGCCAGCAGTGTCCCCCTAGCGGGGAATACGCAGTATTTT. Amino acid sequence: CASSVPLAGNTQYF.

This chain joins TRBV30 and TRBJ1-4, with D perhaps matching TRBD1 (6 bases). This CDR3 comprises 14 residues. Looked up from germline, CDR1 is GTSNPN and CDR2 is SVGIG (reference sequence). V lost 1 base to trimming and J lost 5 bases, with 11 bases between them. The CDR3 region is CAWSDRVLNEKLFF. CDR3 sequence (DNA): TGTGCCTGGAGTGACAGGGTGCTCAATGAAAAACTGTTTTTT.

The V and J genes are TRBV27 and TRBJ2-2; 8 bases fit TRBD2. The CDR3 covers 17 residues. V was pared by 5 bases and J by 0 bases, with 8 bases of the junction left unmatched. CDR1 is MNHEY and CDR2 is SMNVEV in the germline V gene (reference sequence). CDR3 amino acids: CASSLETGLANTGELFF. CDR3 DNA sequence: TGTGCCAGCAGTCTGGAAACGGGACTAGCGAACACCGGGGAGCTGTTTTTT.

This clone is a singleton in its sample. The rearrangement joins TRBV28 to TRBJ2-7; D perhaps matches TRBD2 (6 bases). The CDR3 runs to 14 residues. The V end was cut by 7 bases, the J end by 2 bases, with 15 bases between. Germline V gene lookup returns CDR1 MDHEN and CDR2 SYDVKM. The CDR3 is CASNPAGRTYEQYF. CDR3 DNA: TGTGCCAGCAACCCCGCGGGGCGAACCTACGAGCAGTACTTC.

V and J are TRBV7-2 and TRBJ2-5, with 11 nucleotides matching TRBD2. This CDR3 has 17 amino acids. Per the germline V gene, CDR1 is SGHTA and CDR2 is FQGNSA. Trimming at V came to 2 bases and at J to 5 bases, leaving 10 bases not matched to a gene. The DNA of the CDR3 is TGTGCCAGCAGCTTATCTCCTCCTAGCGGGGGGTTTGAGACCCAGTACTTC. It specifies CASSLSPPSGGFETQYF.